One and the same sample provided the 16 T cell receptor beta chains below, sequenced in a study of blood T cell repertoires in COVID-19. Produced via immunoSEQ multiplex PCR; TCRdb's table is partial and in-frame only. The data show 150,000 to 170,000 clones, with roughly 80% seen just once and around 7.7% held by the top ten. Sequencing was performed on PBMCs or T cells enriched from blood (not recorded which). Receptor source: a man aged 50-59 years who had recovered from COVID-19.

The sample holds one count of this clone. The rearrangement links TRBV6-2 or TRBV6-3 to TRBJ2-7, with 8 bases that match TRBD2. Germline CDR1 reads MNHEY; CDR2 reads SVGEGT. The CDR3 is 16 amino acids. V gave up 5 bases and J gave up 2 bases; unmatched junction bases: 11. CDR3 region: CASSPPGTRATYEQYF. Written as DNA, the CDR3 is TGTGCCAGCAGTCCACCCGGGACTAGGGCAACCTACGAGCAGTACTTC.

This chain uses TRBV9 with TRBJ1-1; D gene ambiguous. CDR1 is SGDLS, CDR2 YYNGEE, per germline. There are 14 residues in the CDR3. V lost 0 bases and J lost 3, with 9 bases in between. The CDR3 region has the DNA TGTGCCAGCAGCGTAGGAGTGGAGGACACTGAAGCTTTCTTT. Its protein product is CASSVGVEDTEAFF.

This sequence joins TRBV18 and TRBJ2-5, with 12 bases identical to TRBD2. The CDR3 totals 16 residues. Germline-derived CDR1 and CDR2 are KGHSH and LQKENI. The ends lost 3 bases at V and 2 bases at J; junction bases unmatched: 4. CDR3 DNA: TGTGCCAGCTCACCGGGGACTAGCGGGCTTCAAGAGACCCAGTACTTC. The encoded protein is CASSPGTSGLQETQYF.

The gene calls are TRBV4-3 and TRBJ2-1; D unclear. In germline, CDR1 is LGHNA, CDR2 YSLEER. This CDR3 has 13 residues. V lost 0 bases, J lost 8 bases, and 8 bases lay in between. This chain's CDR3 is CASSQDRYDEQFF. CDR3 coding DNA: TGCGCCAGCAGCCAAGACAGGTATGATGAGCAGTTCTTC.

Details on this clone: The junction differs from germline at one of its ends, possibly a read error. This sequence joins TRBV11-3 and TRBJ1-3, with D hard to call. Germline V CDR1 and CDR2: SGHNT, YENEEA. The CDR3 runs to 14 residues. In DNA, the CDR3 is TGTGCCAGCAGCTTAGGGGCAGGTGGAAGCACCATATATTTT. Protein product: CASSLGAGGSTIYF.

The chain is built from TRBV7-6 and TRBJ1-3, with TRBD1 matching over 10 bases. CDR3 length: 15 residues. The germline V gene encodes CDR1 SGHVS and CDR2 FNYEAQ. V gave up 5 bases and J gave up 3 bases; unmatched junction bases: 4. This CDR3 reads CASSRDRGSGNTIYF. CDR3 in DNA: TGTGCCAGCAGCCGGGACAGGGGTAGTGGAAACACCATATATTTT.

The genes are TRBV6-6 and TRBJ1-3; D gene unclear. The CDR3 length is 15 residues. CDR1 is MNHNY and CDR2 is SVGAGI in the germline V gene (reference sequence). V was trimmed by 6 bases and J by 5 bases, leaving 17 bases between them. CDR3 in DNA: TGTGCCAGCAGCACCTTCCGCGAGAAGAGAAACACCATATATTTT. Its translation: CASSTFREKRNTIYF.

V is TRBV14 and J is TRBJ2-5; D possibly corresponds to TRBD2 (6 bases). Trimming cost V 4 bases and J 9 bases, with 18 bases left between them. The CDR3 totals 14 residues. Germline CDR1 SGHDN, CDR2 FVKESK. CDR3 nucleotide sequence: TGTGCCAGCAGCCCCACGACAGCGGGCTCGGCCCAGTACTTC. The encoded protein is CASSPTTAGSAQYF.

The chain combines TRBV12-3 or TRBV12-4 with TRBJ2-6; D ambiguous. This CDR3 contains 13 residues. V lost 6 bases and J lost 4, with 7 bases in between. For the CDR3, the DNA is TGTGCCAGCAGCTTACCGGGGGCCAACGTCCTGACTTTC. This encodes CASSLPGANVLTF.

This chain joins TRBV5-4 and TRBJ2-5, with D tentatively TRBD1 (5 bases). The germline CDR1 and CDR2 sequences are SGHNT and YYREEE (reference sequence). V was cut by 0 bases and J by 3 bases, with 9 bases left in between. The CDR3 spans 14 residues. CDR3 sequence (DNA): TGTGCCAGCAGCTTGGTCCCGGACAAAGAGACCCAGTACTTC. The encoded protein is CASSLVPDKETQYF.

There are a few counts of this clone. J is TRBJ1-1 and V is TRBV12-3 or TRBV12-4; D gene uncertain. V shed 6 bases and J shed 2 bases, with 7 bases lying between them. The CDR3 covers 12 residues. The CDR3: CASRLSNTEAFF. In DNA form, the CDR3 reads TGTGCCAGCAGACTGAGTAACACTGAAGCTTTCTTT.

This chain uses TRBV5-1 with TRBJ2-5, with 9 bases fitting TRBD2. CDR1 is SGHRS, CDR2 YFSETQ, per germline. The CDR3 is made up of 14 amino acids. The trim removed 4 bases at V and 5 bases at J, leaving 6 bases unmatched. CDR3 amino acids: CASSPGLAPETQYF. The CDR3, as DNA: TGCGCCAGCAGCCCGGGACTAGCCCCCGAGACCCAGTACTTC.

The chain is built from TRBV4-1 and TRBJ1-2; D might be TRBD1 (5 bases). Germline loops: CDR1 MGHRA, CDR2 YSYEKL. Trimming stripped 3 bases from V and 7 bases from J, with 15 bases between. The length of the CDR3 is 14 residues. The CDR3 loop is CASSHPAREPGYTF. The CDR3 DNA is TGCGCCAGCAGCCACCCCGCCAGGGAACCTGGCTACACCTTC.

The gene calls are TRBV7-6 and TRBJ2-5; TRBD1 is a possible D gene (5 bases). Germline CDR1 SGHVS, CDR2 FNYEAQ. This CDR3 is built from 14 residues. Trimming stripped 5 bases from V and 4 bases from J, with 14 bases between. CDR3 sequence: CASSPNKGLETQYF. For the CDR3, the DNA is TGTGCCAGCAGCCCAAACAAGGGGCTAGAGACCCAGTACTTC.

The table lists this clone with a few counts. The V gene is TRBV4-2, the J gene TRBJ2-1; 12 nucleotides line up with TRBD2. The CDR3 runs to 16 residues. Looked up from germline, CDR1 is LGHNA and CDR2 is YNFKEQ. The ends lost 3 bases at V and 5 bases at J; junction bases unmatched: 5. CDR3 DNA: TGTGCCAGCAGCCATACTTCTAGCGGGGGGGACAATGAGCAGTTCTTC. This sequence encodes CASSHTSSGGDNEQFF.

This chain joins TRBV2 and TRBJ1-1, with 7 bases lining up with TRBD1. The CDR3 is 14 residues long. Germline trimming cut 7 bases from V and 0 bases from J; bases unmatched to any gene: 5. Looked up from germline, CDR1 is SNHLY and CDR2 is FYNNEI. The CDR3 nucleotides read TGTGCCAGCATTTCGGACAGGTTGAACACTGAAGCTTTCTTT. It yields the protein CASISDRLNTEAFF.